The 14 T cell receptor beta chains reported below all come from one sample, sequenced in a study of T cell repertoires in cytomegalovirus infection. TCRdb used MiXCR to reprocess the reads, holding one entry per CDR3 protein. The table shows about 740,000 distinct CDR3 sequences, with under 40% occurring only once. Sequenced input: PBMCs. All receptors derive from a human donor in good health (CMV status not recorded). Some clones in this sample may be carry-over from other donors' samples.

This clonotype has only a few counts. J is TRBJ1-4 and V is TRBV6-1; possible D gene TRBD1, 5 bases. This CDR3 contains 16 residues. V was cut by 0 bases and J by 0 bases, with 8 bases left in between. Germline CDR1 is MNHNS and CDR2 is SASEGT. The CDR3 DNA reads TGTGCCAGCAGTGAAGCGGGGGGGGCAACTAATGAAAAACTGTTTTTT. It translates to CASSEAGGATNEKLFF.

Regarding this clonotype: It is likely a read error, because the conserved phenylalanine at the end of the CDR3 is missing. The limits of the CDR3 on the DNA are not certain, so only TCRdb's listed CDR3 is given. The V gene is TRBV7-9, the J gene TRBJ2-2. Germline assignment: CDR1 SEHNR and CDR2 FQNEAQ (reference sequence). The CDR3 has 13 residues if both end residues are counted. CDR3 residues: CASSFPNTGEQFL.

The J gene is TRBJ2-1, the V gene TRBV5-1; D is unresolved. The CDR3 contains 14 residues. Germline V lookup: CDR1 SGHRS, CDR2 YFSETQ. Trimming pared 4 bases from V and 10 bases from J, leaving 18 bases between. CDR3 DNA sequence: TGCGCCAGCAGCCCGTACCGGAATAACGCCGAGCAGTTCTTC. This sequence encodes CASSPYRNNAEQFF.

This clonotype was seen ten or more times. V and J are TRBV7-9 and TRBJ1-5, with D possibly being TRBD1 (5 bases). The CDR3 is made up of 14 amino acids. With 6 bases removed from V and 3 bases from J, the gap between germline ends came to 12 bases. The V gene's germline CDR1 is SEHNR and CDR2 FQNEAQ (reference sequence). CDR3 loop: CASSGGGSNQPQHF. CDR3 coding DNA: TGTGCCAGCAGTGGCGGGGGGTCCAATCAGCCCCAGCATTTT. The variable domain in full, with the rest retrieved from reference TRBV7-9 and TRBJ1-5, is DTGVSQNPRHKITKRGQNVTFRCDPISEHNRLYWYRQTLGQGPEFLTYFQNEAQLEKSRLLSDRFSAERPKGSFSTLEIQRTEQGDSAMYLCASSGGGSNQPQHFGDGTRLSIL.

At least ten counts were recorded for this clonotype. The rearrangement joins TRBV7-2 to TRBJ2-1; TRBD2 matches 7 bases. CDR1 SGHTA and CDR2 FQGNSA come from the germline V gene. Unmatched junction bases numbered 6, after V lost 1 base and J lost 6 bases. This CDR3 has 15 amino acids. CDR3 amino acids: CASSLGVGRSNEQFF. The DNA of the CDR3 is TGTGCCAGCAGCTTAGGTGTCGGGAGGAGCAATGAGCAGTTCTTC. The whole variable domain, remainder taken from reference TRBV7-2 and TRBJ2-1, is GAGVSQSPSNKVTEKGKDVELRCDPISGHTALYWYRQSLGQGLEFLIYFQGNSAPDKSGLPSDRFSAERTGGSVSTLTIQRTQQEDSAVYLCASSLGVGRSNEQFFGPGTRLTVL.

The chain employs TRBV11-3 and TRBJ2-1; 9 positions agree with TRBD2. The germline gives CDR1 SGHNT, CDR2 YENEEA. This CDR3 has 23 amino acids. The J segment lost 2 bases and the V segment lost 1 base, leaving 24 bases of the junction unmatched. The CDR3 region has the DNA TGTGCCAGCAGCTTAGGGGCCTTTGGCTTGCCTAGCGGGACCCCTCAGACCTACAATGAGCAGTTCTTC. It is translated as CASSLGAFGLPSGTPQTYNEQFF.

This clonotype has a handful of counts. V and J are TRBV7-6 and TRBJ2-7; the D gene could be TRBD1 or TRBD2 (5 bases each). V was clipped by 5 bases and J by 0 bases, with 14 bases between them. The germline V gene encodes CDR1 SGHVS and CDR2 FNYEAQ. CDR3 length: 15 amino acids. For the CDR3, the DNA is TGTGCCAGCAGCCCGAGGGGACGTAGCTCCTACGAGCAGTACTTC. Translating gives CASSPRGRSSYEQYF.

CDR3 nucleotide sequence: TGTGCCAGCAGTTTAGCAGGGGGCGGCATGGGTGGCACTGAAGCTTTCTTT. Amino acids: CASSLAGGGMGGTEAFF. This chain connects TRBV27 to TRBJ1-1, with TRBD1 matching over 8 bases. The J segment lost 4 bases and the V segment lost 2 bases, leaving 12 bases of the junction unmatched. The germline V gene encodes CDR1 MNHEY and CDR2 SMNVEV (reference sequence). This CDR3 has 17 residues.

Only a few counts were recorded for this clonotype. The CDR3: CASSPGGWGPRGDEQFF. CDR3 bases: TGTGCCAGCAGCCCTGGGGGCTGGGGGCCCCGGGGCGATGAGCAGTTCTTC. This rearrangement joins TRBV11-3 to TRBJ2-1; a weak D match, TRBD1 (6 bases). The CDR3 is 17 amino acids. The V end lost 5 bases, the J end lost 8 bases, and 25 bases lay between the germline ends. CDR1 is SGHNT, CDR2 YENEEA, per germline.

This clonotype was seen a few times. J is TRBJ1-1 and V is TRBV7-8; 7 bases agree with TRBD1. The CDR3 has 15 residues. CDR1 and CDR2 (germline): SGHVS, FQNEAQ. Unmatched junction bases numbered 3, after V lost 1 base and J lost 1 base. For the CDR3, the DNA is TGTGCCAGCAGCTTAGGGGACAGTTCGAACACTGAAGCTTTCTTT. This translates into CASSLGDSSNTEAFF.

This clonotype was picked up a small number of times. The chain links TRBV7-9 to TRBJ2-1; 7 nucleotides match TRBD1. Germline CDR1 SEHNR, CDR2 FQNEAQ (reference sequence). The CDR3 covers 12 residues. Unmatched junction bases numbered 6, after V lost 1 base and J lost 15 bases. The chain's CDR3 is CASSLGRDSPFF. CDR3 DNA sequence: TGTGCCAGCAGCTTAGGCCGGGACAGCCCGTTCTTC.

The sample holds a few counts of this clonotype. V and J are TRBV6-5 and TRBJ1-5; D gene unclear. The CDR3 sequence is 13 residues long. CDR1 and CDR2 (germline): MNHEY, SVGAGI. The ends were cut back, 0 bases at V and 6 bases at J, with 6 bases in the middle. The CDR3 reads CASSYSFRQPQHF. In DNA, the CDR3 is TGTGCCAGCAGTTACTCGTTCCGTCAGCCCCAGCATTTT.

The chain uses TRBV6-6 and TRBJ2-2, with D perhaps matching TRBD1 or TRBD2 (5 bases each). This CDR3 region has 15 residues. Deletions cut 2 bases from V and 3 bases from J, with 10 bases between. The germline CDR1 and CDR2 sequences are MNHNY and SVGAGI (reference sequence). The CDR3 here is CASSYKRGDTGELFF. The CDR3 bases are TGTGCCAGCAGTTACAAGAGAGGGGACACCGGGGAGCTGTTTTTT.

The chain has TRBV12-3 or TRBV12-4 and TRBJ1-5, with D possibly matching TRBD1 (6 bases). Trimming shortened V by 2 bases and J by 9 bases, and 14 bases separated the two germline ends. This CDR3 contains 14 residues. Here the CDR3 reads CASSLKGGVGPQHF. For the CDR3, the DNA is TGTGCCAGCAGTTTAAAGGGGGGGGTAGGGCCCCAGCATTTT.